These 22 T cell receptor beta chains were all obtained from the same sample, sequenced in a study of human T cells and chemical hapten exposure. Described time point: patch test 2, 6 weeks after DPC sensitization. Sample treatment: therapeutic diphenylcyclopropenone sensitization with weekly scalp DPC. TCRdb independently ran MiXCR on the RACE reads; one entry per CDR3 protein. The sample lists 110,000 to 150,000 distinct CDR3 sequences, roughly 12% occurring once. Sample: whole blood, taken in connection with sensitization to the hapten diphenylcyclopropenone (DPC). Every receptor here comes from a woman aged 45-60 years with alopecia areata. Some clones in this sample may be carry-over from other donors' samples.

This clonotype was detected only a few times. The chain couples TRBV29-1 to TRBJ2-7; possibly TRBD1 for D (6 bases). CDR1 SQVTM and CDR2 ANQGSEA come from the germline V gene. The CDR3 runs 12 residues. The V and J ends lost 6 bases and 3 bases respectively, with 12 bases between them. This CDR3 is CSVEKQGYEQYF. The CDR3 region has the DNA TGCAGCGTCGAAAAACAGGGCTACGAGCAGTACTTC.

A few counts support this clonotype. This sequence joins TRBV20-1 and TRBJ1-1, with D perhaps matching TRBD1 (6 bases). This CDR3 spans 13 amino acids. CDR1 DFQATT and CDR2 SNEGSKA come from the germline V gene (reference sequence). Trimming pared 5 bases from V and 4 bases from J, leaving 14 bases between. In DNA, the CDR3 is TGCAGTGCTCGCAACAGGGAGGGCACTGAAGCTTTCTTT. Protein product: CSARNREGTEAFF.

This clonotype came up a few times. The chain joins TRBV9 to TRBJ2-2, with TRBD1 as a possible D gene (5 bases). The CDR3 runs to 14 residues. The V and J ends lost 7 bases and 0 bases respectively, with 10 bases between them. From germline, CDR1 is SGDLS and CDR2 YYNGEE. CDR3 nucleotides: TGTGCCAGCCAAAGGGGCCCGAACACCGGGGAGCTGTTTTTT. It is translated as CASQRGPNTGELFF. The complete variable domain, with remaining parts taken from reference TRBV9 and TRBJ2-2, reads DSGVTQTPKHLITATGQRVTLRCSPRSGDLSVYWYQQSLDQGLQFLIQYYNGEERAKGNILERFSAQQFPDLHSELNLSSLELGDSALYFCASQRGPNTGELFFGEGSRLTVL.

This clonotype was seen many times. The rearrangement joins TRBV9 to TRBJ2-3; 8 bases agree with TRBD2. In germline, CDR1 is SGDLS, CDR2 YYNGEE. The CDR3 has 14 residues. Germline trimming cut 4 bases from V and 0 bases from J; bases unmatched to any gene: 1. The DNA of the CDR3 is TGTGCCAGCAGCTCTAGCGGGAGCACAGATACGCAGTATTTT. Protein sequence: CASSSSGSTDTQYF. The full variable domain, with the rest looked up from reference TRBV9 and TRBJ2-3, is DSGVTQTPKHLITATGQRVTLRCSPRSGDLSVYWYQQSLDQGLQFLIQYYNGEERAKGNILERFSAQQFPDLHSELNLSSLELGDSALYFCASSSSGSTDTQYFGPGTRLTVL.

This clonotype has a count of ten or more. This chain links TRBV5-4 with TRBJ2-1, with 13 bases that match TRBD2. This CDR3 spans 15 amino acids. V shed 4 bases, J shed 6 bases, and the junction held 4 bases outside the gene matches. Germline CDR1 is SGHNT and CDR2 is YYREEE (reference sequence). The DNA of the CDR3 is TGTGCCAGCAGCCCCCGACTAGCGGGAGGCAATGAGCAGTTCTTC. Amino acid sequence: CASSPRLAGGNEQFF. Full variable domain (missing parts from reference TRBV5-4 and TRBJ2-1): ETGVTQSPTHLIKTRGQQVTLRCSSQSGHNTVSWYQQALGQGPQFIFQYYREEENGRGNFPPRFSGLQFPNYSSELNVNALELDDSALYLCASSPRLAGGNEQFFGPGTRLTVL.

The sample holds a few counts of this clonotype. J is TRBJ1-6 and V is TRBV10-3, with 7 bases that match TRBD1. Trimming cost V 8 bases and J 9 bases; bases outside gene matches: 7. Germline assignment: CDR1 ENHRY and CDR2 SYGVKD. The CDR3 is made up of 13 amino acids. The CDR3 loop is CAISRGQGSPLHF. CDR3 bases: TGTGCCATCTCGAGGGGGCAAGGTTCACCCCTCCACTTT.

The V gene is TRBV5-1, the J gene TRBJ1-1, with D perhaps matching TRBD1 (5 bases). CDR3 length: 13 amino acids. CDR1 SGHRS and CDR2 YFSETQ come from the germline V gene. Trimming took 3 bases from V and 3 from J, leaving 9 bases between them. The CDR3 loop is CASSWSRDTEAFF. As DNA, the CDR3 is TGCGCCAGCAGCTGGAGCAGGGACACTGAAGCTTTCTTT.

This clonotype was counted a few times. This chain joins TRBV6-1 and TRBJ1-5, with D tentatively TRBD1 (6 bases). Deletions cut 4 bases from V and 0 bases from J, with 19 bases between. This CDR3 contains 18 residues. Germline V lookup: CDR1 MNHNS, CDR2 SASEGT. The CDR3 DNA follows: TGTGCCAGCAGTGGAAGGGGGGACACGGTCAATAGCAATCAGCCCCAGCATTTT. As protein: CASSGRGDTVNSNQPQHF.

This clonotype was found many times. The V and J genes are TRBV7-9 and TRBJ2-3, with D tentatively TRBD1 (5 bases). Germline values: CDR1 SEHNR, CDR2 FQNEAQ (reference sequence). The V end lost 0 bases, the J end lost 5 bases, and 6 bases lay between the germline ends. This CDR3 is 13 amino acids long. In nucleotides, the CDR3 is TGTGCCAGCAGCTTAGCAGGGGTAGATACGCAGTATTTT. This translates into CASSLAGVDTQYF. Full variable domain (remainder filled in from reference TRBV7-9 and TRBJ2-3): DTGVSQNPRHKITKRGQNVTFRCDPISEHNRLYWYRQTLGQGPEFLTYFQNEAQLEKSRLLSDRFSAERPKGSFSTLEIQRTEQGDSAMYLCASSLAGVDTQYFGPGTRLTVL.

The chain recombines TRBV6-2 or TRBV6-3 with TRBJ1-1; D not resolved. The CDR3 runs to 14 residues. Germline V gives CDR1 MNHEY, CDR2 SVGEGT. V lost 7 bases, J lost 1 base, and 13 bases lay in between. CDR3 residues: CASKMTEQNTEAFF. The DNA of the CDR3 is TGTGCCAGCAAGATGACCGAACAGAACACTGAAGCTTTCTTT.

The CDR3 loop reads CASSTGGKNNEQFF. The CDR3, as DNA: TGTGCCAGCAGCACAGGGGGGAAAAACAATGAGCAGTTCTTC. The chain uses TRBV28 and TRBJ2-1; 8 nucleotides align to TRBD1. CDR1 is MDHEN and CDR2 is SYDVKM in the germline V gene. After removal of 6 bases from V and 5 bases from J, the junction contained 6 bases not matched to a gene. This CDR3 has 14 residues.

This clonotype was counted only a few times. The junction departs from germline at one end; a sequencing error may be responsible. The CDR3 sequence: CASSYDREGGELFF. DNA for the CDR3: TGTGCTAGCAGCTACGACAGGGAAGGCGGGGAGCTGTTTTTT. This rearrangement joins TRBV7-7 to TRBJ2-2, with TRBD1 identical over 7 bases. The CDR3 has 14 amino acids. Germline V gene data show CDR1 as SSHAT and CDR2 as FNYEAQ (reference sequence).

This clonotype was detected ten times or more. The gene calls are TRBV28 and TRBJ2-4; D might be TRBD2 (5 bases). CDR1 MDHEN and CDR2 SYDVKM come from the germline V gene. V shed 2 bases and J shed 6 bases, with 8 bases lying between them. The CDR3 runs 13 residues. The CDR3 sequence: CASSLREPNIQYF. CDR3 nucleotides: TGTGCCAGCAGTTTACGGGAACCAAACATTCAGTACTTC.

This clonotype was seen only a few times. This chain links TRBV20-1 with TRBJ2-7, with D maybe TRBD2 (5 bases). This CDR3 contains 12 residues. Germline CDR1 is DFQATT and CDR2 is SNEGSKA (reference sequence). The V and J ends lost 1 base and 6 bases respectively, with 10 bases between them. In nucleotides, the CDR3 is TGCAGTGCTAGAGTCCCTCGGGGCGAGCAGTACTTC. Translating it yields CSARVPRGEQYF.

The chain combines TRBV2 with TRBJ2-7; the D is unclear. Trimming pared 8 bases from V and 4 bases from J, leaving 9 bases between. The germline CDR1 and CDR2 sequences are SNHLY and FYNNEI. The CDR3 runs 11 residues. CDR3 in DNA: TGTGCCAGCGCCCCTCGGTACGAGCAGTACTTC. It specifies CASAPRYEQYF.

In the case of this clonotype: The conserved phenylalanine or tryptophan normally closing the CDR3 is absent here, so this likely arose from a read error. This chain joins TRBV9 and TRBJ2-3, with 9 bases matching TRBD1. The CDR3 has 16 residues. Germline V CDR1 and CDR2: SGDLS, YYNGEE. The J segment lost 3 bases and the V segment lost 4 bases, leaving 9 bases of the junction unmatched. The CDR3 spells CASSMGGQGWTDTQYS. The CDR3 DNA sequence: TGTGCCAGCAGCATGGGGGGACAGGGATGGACAGATACGCAGTATTCT.

The genes are TRBV19 and TRBJ2-3; D uncertain. The ends were cut back, 5 bases at V and 2 bases at J, with 14 bases in the middle. CDR1 is LNHDA and CDR2 is SQIVND in the germline V gene (reference sequence). This CDR3 spans 15 amino acids. CDR3 protein: CASSEGGHPTDTQYF. The CDR3 DNA reads TGTGCCAGTAGTGAAGGCGGCCATCCCACAGATACGCAGTATTTT.

This clonotype was counted between two and nine times. This chain joins TRBV18 and TRBJ2-3; D not certain. Germline CDR1 reads KGHSH; CDR2 reads LQKENI. V gave up 5 bases and J gave up 2 bases, with 11 bases separating them. The CDR3 has 14 amino acids. The DNA for the CDR3 is TGTGCCAGCTCAGAGTGGGCCGACACAGATACGCAGTATTTT. Amino acids: CASSEWADTDTQYF.

This clonotype occurred once. The V and J genes are TRBV28 and TRBJ2-7, with 7 bases lining up with TRBD2. Germline CDR1 reads MDHEN; CDR2 reads SYDVKM. The CDR3 length is 13 residues. J lost 3 bases, V lost 6 bases, and 5 bases had no gene match. CDR3 DNA sequence: TGTGCCAGCAGAAAGCGGGAACTCTACGAGCAGTACTTC. This gives the protein CASRKRELYEQYF.

The J gene is TRBJ2-2, the V gene TRBV6-2 or TRBV6-3; TRBD1 aligns across 10 bases. Unmatched junction bases numbered 10, after V lost 5 bases and J lost 4 bases. This CDR3 is built from 17 residues. The germline gives CDR1 MNHEY, CDR2 SVGEGT. CDR3 region: CASSTRRDRGTTGELFF. CDR3 sequence (DNA): TGTGCCAGCAGTACCCGAAGGGACAGGGGAACCACCGGGGAGCTGTTTTTT.

The chain carries TRBV30 and TRBJ1-2; no definite D call. Germline V gene lookup returns CDR1 GTSNPN and CDR2 SVGIG (reference sequence). The CDR3 totals 12 residues. V shed 3 bases and J shed 5 bases, with 10 bases lying between them. CDR3 nucleotide sequence: TGTGCCTGGAGAGTAGAGAAGTATGGCTACACCTTC. It codes for CAWRVEKYGYTF. Drawing the rest from reference TRBV30 and TRBJ1-2, the complete variable domain is SQTIHQWPATLVQPVGSPLSLECTVEGTSNPNLYWYRQAAGRGLQLLFYSVGIGQISSEVPQNLSASRPQDRQFILSSKKLLLSDSGFYLCAWRVEKYGYTFGSGTRLTVV.

This clonotype has only a few counts. The V call is TRBV3-1, the J call TRBJ1-5; D call uncertain. Germline V CDR1 and CDR2: LGHDT, YNNKEL (reference sequence). The CDR3 has 13 amino acids. Between the trimmed V and J ends, which lost 0 bases and 5 bases, there was a span of 5 bases. The CDR3 protein is CASSQDPYQPQHF. CDR3 bases: TGTGCCAGCAGCCAAGACCCCTATCAGCCCCAGCATTTT.